The 7 T cell receptor beta chains below come from one sample, sequenced in a study of radiation and T cells in renal cell carcinoma. As to time point: blood 2 weeks post-SBRT. Documented treatment: 15 Gy SBRT to primary tumor, nephrectomy 4 weeks later. The protocol was immunoSEQ multiplex PCR, while the TCRdb copy is restricted to in-frame clones and leaves out a portion. Here the sample spans roughly 130,000 clones, approximately 90% being singletons. The material sequenced was blood, taken from a patient whose treatment included radiotherapy and nephrectomy. Source of these receptors: a woman in her 70s with renal cell carcinoma.

The V and J genes are TRBV7-2 and TRBJ2-4; D not resolved. Germline V gene sequence: CDR1 SGHTA, CDR2 FQGNSA. The V gene lost 1 base and the J gene lost 0 bases, with 7 bases spanning the gap. The CDR3 has 15 amino acids. CDR3 DNA: TGTGCCAGCAGCTTAGACGGGCTAGCCAAAAACATTCAGTACTTC. The encoded protein is CASSLDGLAKNIQYF.

This clone was picked up one time. The CDR3 DNA reads TGTGCCAGCAGCGTAGGAATAGCGGGACAAGAGACCCAGTACTTC. Encoded protein: CASSVGIAGQETQYF. V is TRBV9 and J is TRBJ2-5; 8 bases are shared with TRBD2. The CDR3 is 15 amino acids. Germline V gene sequence: CDR1 SGDLS, CDR2 YYNGEE. V lost 0 bases, J lost 2 bases, and 3 bases stayed unmatched.

The chain links TRBV7-8 to TRBJ1-5, with 7 bases lining up with TRBD1. Germline V gives CDR1 SGHVS, CDR2 FQNEAQ. With V trimmed by 5 bases and J by 3 bases, 10 bases remained unmatched. The CDR3 sequence is 16 residues long. CDR3 DNA sequence: TGTGCCAGCAGCCTAGGCGGGCAGGGGGTCAATCAGCCCCAGCATTTT. Translating it yields CASSLGGQGVNQPQHF.

The chain has TRBV30 and TRBJ2-4; D perhaps matches TRBD2 (7 bases). Germline CDR1 reads GTSNPN; CDR2 reads SVGIG (reference sequence). The CDR3 is 15 residues long. V lost 1 base and J lost 7, with 17 bases in between. In DNA, the CDR3 is TGTGCCTGGAGTGCGGGGGGCCGGGCCGGGAACATTCAGTACTTC. Translating it yields CAWSAGGRAGNIQYF.

The rearrangement uses TRBV6-5 and TRBJ2-5; unclear D gene. The CDR3 runs to 13 residues. Between the trimmed V and J ends, which lost 5 bases and 4 bases, there was a span of 11 bases. Germline V gene lookup returns CDR1 MNHEY and CDR2 SVGAGI. CDR3 loop: CASSQREAETQYF. The DNA of the CDR3 is TGTGCCAGCAGTCAAAGGGAAGCAGAGACCCAGTACTTC.

This clone occurred a few times. This rearrangement joins TRBV6-1 to TRBJ1-2, with 7 nucleotides matching TRBD1. The CDR3 covers 14 residues. Per the germline V gene, CDR1 is MNHNS and CDR2 is SASEGT. Trimming took 5 bases from V and 4 from J; bases not matched to a gene: 7. The CDR3 sequence: CASSINTGVYGYTF. The CDR3 DNA sequence: TGTGCCAGCAGTATAAATACAGGGGTCTATGGCTACACCTTC.

The table lists this clone with a count of one. This rearrangement joins TRBV5-6 to TRBJ1-5; TRBD1 agrees at 9 bases. CDR3 size: 16 residues. Germline lookup yields CDR1 SGHDT and CDR2 YYEEEE. The junction had 5 bases not matched to a gene; V was cut back by 1 base and J by 3 bases. DNA of the CDR3: TGTGCCAGCAGCTTGAACAGGGGGCTCGACAATCAGCCCCAGCATTTT. It encodes CASSLNRGLDNQPQHF.